This TCR beta chain comes out of a study of CD8+ T cells in alopecia areata. RNA was isolated and reverse transcribed to cDNA, the sequencing template. Profiling relied on immunoSEQ multiplex PCR, and the TCRdb table lists in-frame clones only, not all of them. The table shows 100,000 to 150,000 clones, with 58% occurring only once. Noted treatment: oral pan-JAK inhibitor, 5-10 mg twice daily. In germline, CDR1 is MNHEY, CDR2 SVGAGI. The CDR3 loop spans 13 amino acids. The V and J ends lost 6 bases and 4 bases, in that order; junction bases with no gene match: 3. The sequences come from CD8+ T cells sorted from blood, collected at week 4, from a patient treated with tofacitinib. The TCR originated in a human donor with alopecia areata. The chain recombines TRBV6-5 with TRBJ1-2; the match to TRBD1 covers 9 bases. The CDR3 spells CASSPTGGYGYTF. The DNA for the CDR3 is TGTGCCAGCAGCCCGACAGGGGGCTATGGCTACACCTTC.